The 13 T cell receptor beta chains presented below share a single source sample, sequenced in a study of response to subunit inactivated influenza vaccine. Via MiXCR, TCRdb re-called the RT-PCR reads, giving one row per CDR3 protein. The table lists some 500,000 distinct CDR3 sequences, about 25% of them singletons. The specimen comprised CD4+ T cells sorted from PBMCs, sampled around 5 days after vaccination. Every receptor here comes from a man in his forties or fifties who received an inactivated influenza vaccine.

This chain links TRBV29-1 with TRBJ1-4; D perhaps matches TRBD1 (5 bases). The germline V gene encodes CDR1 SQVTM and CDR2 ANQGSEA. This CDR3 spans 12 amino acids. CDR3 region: CGTRESGEKLFF. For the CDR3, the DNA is TGCGGGACCAGGGAGAGTGGTGAAAAACTGTTTTTT.

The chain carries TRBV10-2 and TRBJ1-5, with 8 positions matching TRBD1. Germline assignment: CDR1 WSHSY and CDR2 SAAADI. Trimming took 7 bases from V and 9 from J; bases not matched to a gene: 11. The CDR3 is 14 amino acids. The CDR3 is CASMVTGAVGPQHF. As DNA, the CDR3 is TGCGCCAGCATGGTGACAGGGGCCGTAGGGCCCCAGCATTTT.

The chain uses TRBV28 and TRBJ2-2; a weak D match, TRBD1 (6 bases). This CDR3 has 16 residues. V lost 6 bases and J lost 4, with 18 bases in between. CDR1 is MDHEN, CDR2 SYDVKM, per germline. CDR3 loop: CASSPDSLQGTGELFF. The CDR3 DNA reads TGTGCCAGCAGCCCAGACAGTTTACAGGGCACCGGGGAGCTGTTTTTT.

The CDR3 reads CAISRDRANTGELFF. CDR3 DNA sequence: TGTGCCATCAGTCGGGACAGGGCGAACACCGGGGAGCTGTTTTTT. The V call is TRBV10-3, the J call TRBJ2-2; 9 nucleotides align to TRBD1. The germline V gene has CDR1 ENHRY and CDR2 SYGVKD. The CDR3 has 15 residues. The ends lost 5 bases at V and 0 bases at J; junction bases unmatched: 1.

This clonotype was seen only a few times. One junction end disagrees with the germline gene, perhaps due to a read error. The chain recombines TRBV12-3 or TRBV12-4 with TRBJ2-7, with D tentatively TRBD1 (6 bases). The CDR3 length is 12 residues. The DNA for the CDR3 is TGTGCCAGCAGTTCCCCTCCAGGGGAAGTTCACTTC. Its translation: CASSSPPGEVHF.

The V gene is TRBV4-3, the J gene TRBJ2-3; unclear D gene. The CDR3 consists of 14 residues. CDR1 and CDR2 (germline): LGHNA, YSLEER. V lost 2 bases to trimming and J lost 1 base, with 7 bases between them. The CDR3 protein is CASSQLPRTDTQYF. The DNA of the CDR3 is TGCGCCAGCAGCCAACTGCCTCGCACAGATACGCAGTATTTT.

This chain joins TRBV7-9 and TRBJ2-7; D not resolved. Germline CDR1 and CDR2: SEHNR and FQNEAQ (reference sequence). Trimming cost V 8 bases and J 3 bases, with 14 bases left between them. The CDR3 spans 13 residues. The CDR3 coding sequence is TGTGCCAGCGGGCCCCCCTTGGGCTACGAGCAGTACTTC. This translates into CASGPPLGYEQYF. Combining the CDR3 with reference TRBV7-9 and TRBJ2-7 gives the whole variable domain DTGVSQNPRHKITKRGQNVTFRCDPISEHNRLYWYRQTLGQGPEFLTYFQNEAQLEKSRLLSDRFSAERPKGSFSTLEIQRTEQGDSAMYLCASGPPLGYEQYFGPGTRLTVT.

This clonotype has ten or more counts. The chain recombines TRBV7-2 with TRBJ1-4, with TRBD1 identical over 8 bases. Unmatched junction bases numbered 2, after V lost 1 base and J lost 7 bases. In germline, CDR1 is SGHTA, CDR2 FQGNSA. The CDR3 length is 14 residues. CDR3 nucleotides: TGTGCCAGCAGCTTAGGACAGGGGAGTGAAAAACTGTTTTTT. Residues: CASSLGQGSEKLFF.

Written as DNA, the CDR3 is TGTGCCAGCAGCCCACAGGGCACAGGCCTCTATGGCTACACCTTC. Translation: CASSPQGTGLYGYTF. The gene calls are TRBV6-1 and TRBJ1-2, with D tentatively TRBD1 (6 bases). The V end lost 6 bases, the J end lost 4 bases, and 18 bases lay between the germline ends. The germline CDR1 and CDR2 sequences are MNHNS and SASEGT. The CDR3 has 15 residues.

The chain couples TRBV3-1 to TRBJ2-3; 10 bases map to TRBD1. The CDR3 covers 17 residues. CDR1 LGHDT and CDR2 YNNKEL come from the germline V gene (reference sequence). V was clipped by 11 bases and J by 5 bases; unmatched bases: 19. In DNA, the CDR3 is TGTGCCTTCTGCCGCTTTGACAGGGGGCGCCCCCAAGATACGCAGTATTTT. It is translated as CAFCRFDRGRPQDTQYF.

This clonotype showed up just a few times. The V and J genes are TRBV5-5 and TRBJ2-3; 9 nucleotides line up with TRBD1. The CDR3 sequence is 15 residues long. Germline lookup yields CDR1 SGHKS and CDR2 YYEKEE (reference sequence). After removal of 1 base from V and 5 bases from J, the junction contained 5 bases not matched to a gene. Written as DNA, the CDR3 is TGTGCCAGCAGCTTGACAGGGGGCATTGAAGATACGCAGTATTTT. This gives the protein CASSLTGGIEDTQYF.

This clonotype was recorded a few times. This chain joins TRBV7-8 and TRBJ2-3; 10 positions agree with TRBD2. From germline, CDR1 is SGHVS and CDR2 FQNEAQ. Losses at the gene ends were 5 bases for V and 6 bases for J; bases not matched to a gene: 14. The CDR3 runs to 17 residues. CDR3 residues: CASSQRLSSGGADTQYF. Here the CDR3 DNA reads TGTGCCAGCAGCCAGCGTTTGTCCAGCGGGGGGGCCGATACGCAGTATTTT.

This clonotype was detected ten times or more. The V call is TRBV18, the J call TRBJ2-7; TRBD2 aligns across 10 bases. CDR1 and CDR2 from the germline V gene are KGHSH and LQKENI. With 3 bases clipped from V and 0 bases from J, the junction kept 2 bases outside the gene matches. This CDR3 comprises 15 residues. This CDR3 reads CASSPGLAASYEQYF. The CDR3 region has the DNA TGTGCCAGCTCACCTGGACTAGCGGCCTCCTACGAGCAGTACTTC.